This T cell receptor beta chain was documented in a study of cytomegalovirus exposure and HLA in healthy donors. About the study: A subsequent analysis reported that the 120 or so validation repertoires were produced on the same platform that had also been used for the roughly 710 first-cohort repertoires.

Remarks on this clone: Antigen: not known.

Some clones are missing from TCRdb's copy, which holds only in-frame ones; the method was immunoSEQ multiplex PCR. The data show approximately 53,000 clones, roughly 92% seen once. V trimming: 4 bases; J trimming: 4 bases; junction bases outside the gene matches: 8. Germline V CDR1 and CDR2: SGDLS, YYNGEE. This CDR3 has 16 amino acids. Whole-study results and caveats: Cytomegalovirus association was listed for 150 or so TCR beta chains. Reported results showed that the classifier diagnosed cytomegalovirus status with high specificity and sensitivity.

The receptor was derived from a man between 18 and 35 years old in good health and CMV-seronegative. Sequenced input: PBMCs. The chain links TRBV9 to TRBJ2-2; TRBD1 aligns across 9 bases. This CDR3 reads CASSPSGTGSTGELFF. In DNA form, the CDR3 reads TGTGCCAGCAGCCCGAGTGGGACAGGGTCCACCGGGGAGCTGTTTTTT. Supplemented by reference TRBV9 and TRBJ2-2, the full variable domain reads DSGVTQTPKHLITATGQRVTLRCSPRSGDLSVYWYQQSLDQGLQFLIQYYNGEERAKGNILERFSAQQFPDLHSELNLSSLELGDSALYFCASSPSGTGSTGELFFGEGSRLTVL.